This entry lists 24 T cell receptor beta chains sequenced from one sample in a study of blood T cell repertoires in COVID-19. Using immunoSEQ multiplex PCR, the repertoire was profiled, and TCRdb retains in-frame clones only, with some absent. Among about 26,000 clones listed, 90% were seen once. Sequenced sample: peripheral blood. The source is a human donor in a cohort sampled during active COVID-19.

The chain links TRBV4-3 to TRBJ1-1; D call uncertain. Trimming shortened V by 0 bases and J by 0 bases, and 11 bases separated the two germline ends. This CDR3 comprises 16 residues. Germline V CDR1 and CDR2: LGHNA, YSLEER. CDR3 DNA: TGCGCCAGCAGCCAAGAGCTCGGTAGAGTGAACACTGAAGCTTTCTTT. Its protein is CASSQELGRVNTEAFF.

The J gene is TRBJ2-2, the V gene TRBV23-1; weak D call: TRBD2 (6 bases). TRBV23-1 is known as an ORF, though its function is uncertain. V dropped 0 bases and J dropped 7 bases, with 12 bases sitting between them. This CDR3 spans 15 amino acids. Here the CDR3 reads CASSQSGTWGGELFF. CDR3 coding DNA: TGCGCCAGCAGTCAATCCGGGACTTGGGGCGGGGAGCTGTTTTTT.

This rearrangement joins TRBV5-1 to TRBJ1-2, with a possible D match to TRBD1 (6 bases). The V gene's germline CDR1 is SGHRS and CDR2 YFSETQ. The CDR3 covers 13 residues. The V end was cut by 6 bases, the J end by 4 bases, with 13 bases between. Here the CDR3 DNA reads TGCGCCAGCACCCAGGGGAGAGGCTATGGCTACACCTTC. Encoded protein: CASTQGRGYGYTF.

The chain recombines TRBV7-2 with TRBJ1-3, with a possible D match to TRBD1 (5 bases). There are 15 residues in the CDR3. Germline assignment: CDR1 SGHTA and CDR2 FQGNSA. V was pared by 3 bases and J by 0 bases, with 9 bases between. CDR3 nucleotide sequence: TGTGCCAGCAGCTTCGGGGGAAACTCTGGAAACACCATATATTTT. Translating it yields CASSFGGNSGNTIYF.

The rearrangement links TRBV19 to TRBJ2-3, with D possibly matching TRBD2 (6 bases). CDR1 LNHDA and CDR2 SQIVND come from the germline V gene (reference sequence). V was trimmed by 2 bases and J by 6 bases, leaving 9 bases between them. The CDR3 has 13 amino acids. The DNA of the CDR3 is TGTGCCAGTAGTATATCCGGGAGTGATACGCAGTATTTT. Translating it yields CASSISGSDTQYF.

The V and J genes are TRBV25-1 and TRBJ1-5, with D uncertain. The germline V and J ends were trimmed by 2 bases and 8 bases, with 10 bases remaining between them. The CDR3 consists of 13 residues. Germline assignment: CDR1 MGHDK and CDR2 SYGVNS. The CDR3: CASSEKEKKPQHF. CDR3 nucleotides: TGTGCCAGCAGTGAAAAGGAGAAAAAGCCCCAGCATTTT.

The chain employs TRBV19 and TRBJ2-2; TRBD1 matches at 7 bases. After removal of 1 base from V and 5 bases from J, the junction contained 1 base not matched to a gene. The CDR3 is 14 amino acids. Germline V CDR1 and CDR2: LNHDA, SQIVND (reference sequence). CDR3 sequence reads: CASSIGRGTGELFF. DNA for the CDR3: TGTGCCAGTAGTATAGGCAGGGGGACCGGGGAGCTGTTTTTT.

V is TRBV4-1 and J is TRBJ1-3; the D gene is possibly TRBD1 (6 bases). There are 18 residues in the CDR3. Germline V CDR1 and CDR2: MGHRA, YSYEKL. Trimming took off 0 bases at V and 0 bases at J, with 15 bases between the two ends. CDR3 in amino acids: CASSQDGAPRGSGNTIYF. Here the CDR3 DNA reads TGCGCCAGCAGCCAAGATGGGGCACCCAGGGGCTCTGGAAACACCATATATTTT.

The chain recombines TRBV9 with TRBJ2-6; D unresolved. Trimming shortened V by 2 bases and J by 2 bases, and 8 bases separated the two germline ends. CDR1 is SGDLS, CDR2 YYNGEE, per germline. The CDR3 extends over 15 amino acids. CDR3 protein: CASSVLRTGANVLTF. For the CDR3, the DNA is TGTGCCAGCAGCGTCCTCAGGACTGGGGCCAACGTCCTGACTTTC. Together with reference TRBV9 and TRBJ2-6, the CDR3 gives the full variable domain: DSGVTQTPKHLITATGQRVTLRCSPRSGDLSVYWYQQSLDQGLQFLIQYYNGEERAKGNILERFSAQQFPDLHSELNLSSLELGDSALYFCASSVLRTGANVLTFGAGSRLTVL.

The CDR3: CASSEQGGYEQFF. As DNA, the CDR3 is TGTGCCAGTAGCGAACAGGGTGGGTATGAGCAGTTCTTC. The J gene is TRBJ2-1, the V gene TRBV19; tentatively, D is TRBD1 (6 bases). With 6 bases removed from V and 8 bases from J, the gap between germline ends came to 14 bases. The CDR3 is 13 amino acids. Looked up from germline, CDR1 is LNHDA and CDR2 is SQIVND (reference sequence).

This clone has just one count. The J gene is TRBJ1-5, the V gene TRBV18; no reliable D call. Germline V lookup: CDR1 KGHSH, CDR2 LQKENI. The CDR3 length is 14 residues. The V gene lost 1 base and the J gene lost 5 bases, with 9 bases spanning the gap. CDR3 loop: CASSPREGDQPQHF. In DNA, the CDR3 is TGTGCCAGCTCACCACGAGAGGGTGATCAGCCCCAGCATTTT.

This clone was picked up one time. The V gene is TRBV7-2, the J gene TRBJ2-6, with 7 bases fitting TRBD1. Trimming removed 2 bases from V and 5 bases from J; junction bases left unmatched: 12. This CDR3 spans 18 amino acids. In germline, CDR1 is SGHTA, CDR2 FQGNSA. The CDR3 spells CASSLIRQGTFRANVLTF. The CDR3 DNA is TGTGCCAGCAGCTTAATCCGACAGGGAACGTTTAGGGCCAACGTCCTGACTTTC.

The rearrangement joins TRBV5-1 to TRBJ1-3; 8 bases fit TRBD1. CDR3 length: 15 residues. V dropped 0 bases and J dropped 8; count of bases not matched to a gene: 7. CDR1 is SGHRS and CDR2 is YFSETQ in the germline V gene. The DNA for the CDR3 is TGCGCCAGCAGCTTGGCCAATGTACAGGGGGACACCATATATTTT. Residues: CASSLANVQGDTIYF.

The chain employs TRBV28 and TRBJ1-5; 8 nucleotides agree with TRBD1. The germline CDR1 and CDR2 sequences are MDHEN and SYDVKM. Germline trimming cut 5 bases from V and 5 bases from J; bases unmatched to any gene: 5. CDR3 size: 14 residues. Written as DNA, the CDR3 is TGTGCCAGCAGTCTCCCAGGGGGCCATCAGCCCCAGCATTTT. As protein: CASSLPGGHQPQHF.

A single count supports this clone. The V call is TRBV18, the J call TRBJ2-7, with a tentative D call TRBD1 (6 bases). Looked up from germline, CDR1 is KGHSH and CDR2 is LQKENI. CDR3 size: 15 residues. V was trimmed by 3 bases and J by 3 bases, leaving 15 bases between them. CDR3 protein: CASSPQTGPGYEQYF. The CDR3 nucleotides are TGTGCCAGCTCACCCCAGACAGGCCCGGGCTACGAGCAGTACTTC.

This clone was detected once. The rearrangement joins TRBV2 to TRBJ2-1, with 8 nucleotides matching TRBD1. CDR3 length equals 13 residues. Unmatched junction bases numbered 2, after V lost 6 bases and J lost 4 bases. Per germline, CDR1 SNHLY and CDR2 FYNNEI. DNA of the CDR3: TGTGCCAGCAGCGGGACAGGTTACAATGAGCAGTTCTTC. It codes for CASSGTGYNEQFF.

The chain is built from TRBV5-6 and TRBJ2-3, with D possibly TRBD2 on 5 matching bases. CDR1 SGHDT and CDR2 YYEEEE come from the germline V gene. This CDR3 is built from 12 residues. Between the trimmed V and J ends, which lost 7 bases and 7 bases, there was a span of 13 bases. In nucleotides, the CDR3 is TGTGCCAGCTCACCGACGGGGAATACGCAGTATTTT. Protein: CASSPTGNTQYF.

The chain links TRBV12-3 or TRBV12-4 to TRBJ2-1; TRBD2 matches at 9 bases. The CDR3 loop spans 13 amino acids. The junction had 7 bases not matched to a gene; V was cut back by 1 base and J by 15 bases. For the CDR3, the DNA is TGTGCCAGCAGTTTAGTAGAAGCGGGGGGTTCGTTCTTC. It is translated as CASSLVEAGGSFF.

This rearrangement joins TRBV24-1 to TRBJ2-1; 10 positions match TRBD1. The CDR3 consists of 14 residues. The V segment lost 6 bases and the J segment 9 bases; nucleotides outside the gene matches: 7. Germline CDR1 and CDR2: KGHDR and SFDVKD. CDR3: CATSSFGDRGEQFF. The CDR3 DNA is TGTGCCACCAGTAGTTTCGGGGACAGGGGTGAGCAGTTCTTC.

This chain uses TRBV19 with TRBJ2-5; 8 bases fit TRBD2. The CDR3 length is 15 residues. From germline, CDR1 is LNHDA and CDR2 SQIVND (reference sequence). V dropped 8 bases and J dropped 1; count of bases not matched to a gene: 9. The CDR3 DNA follows: TGTGCCAGTGCCCCCCTGGCGGGGGGCCAAGAGACCCAGTACTTC. It specifies CASAPLAGGQETQYF.

The chain has TRBV5-1 and TRBJ2-3, with D possibly matching TRBD1 (5 bases). V was trimmed by 4 bases and J by 3 bases, leaving 18 bases between them. Looked up from germline, CDR1 is SGHRS and CDR2 is YFSETQ. This CDR3 contains 16 residues. In DNA, the CDR3 is TGCGCCAGCAGCCCGCGCCAGGGTGGGTCAACAGATACGCAGTATTTT. Translation: CASSPRQGGSTDTQYF.

The J gene is TRBJ2-7, the V gene TRBV3-1 (or the pseudogene TRBV3-2); a weak D match, TRBD2 (6 bases). Germline CDR1 is LGHDT and CDR2 is YNNKEL (reference sequence). This CDR3 is 14 amino acids long. V shed 4 bases and J shed 6 bases, with 16 bases lying between them. The CDR3 here is CASSRNRDFLEQYF. CDR3 DNA sequence: TGTGCCAGCAGCCGCAACCGGGACTTCCTCGAGCAGTACTTC.

CDR3 region: CASSPLAALEQYF. The DNA of the CDR3 is TGTGCCAGCTCACCCCTAGCGGCCTTGGAGCAGTACTTC. The chain has TRBV18 and TRBJ2-7; 7 bases agree with TRBD2. From germline, CDR1 is KGHSH and CDR2 LQKENI. Trimming at V came to 3 bases and at J to 7 bases, leaving 6 bases not matched to a gene. The CDR3 extends over 13 amino acids.

The V and J genes are TRBV2 and TRBJ2-1; 8 bases agree with TRBD2. The CDR3 loop spans 14 amino acids. Germline values: CDR1 SNHLY, CDR2 FYNNEI. V dropped 6 bases and J dropped 0; count of bases not matched to a gene: 1. Here the CDR3 DNA reads TGTGCCAGCAGAACTAGCGGCTCCTACAATGAGCAGTTCTTC. It translates to CASRTSGSYNEQFF.